This entry lists 28 T cell receptor beta chains sequenced from one sample in a study of T cell changes during pregnancy in multiple sclerosis. Clones were read by immunoSEQ multiplex PCR, and TCRdb kept only the in-frame ones, dropping some. Altogether tens of thousands of clones are present, roughly 91% being singletons, with the ten largest covering 0.45% to 0.55%. The sample was CD4+ T cells from peripheral blood mononuclear cells, taken in the second trimester of pregnancy. These receptors were collected from a female donor in good health, enrolled as a control in a pregnancy study.

CDR3 sequence reads: CACPARGGKTQYF. For the CDR3, the DNA is TGTGCCTGCCCAGCCAGGGGTGGGAAGACCCAGTACTTC. V gene TRBV30 combines with J gene TRBJ2-5, with a weak D call TRBD1 (6 bases). This CDR3 region has 13 residues. Germline lookup yields CDR1 GTSNPN and CDR2 SVGIG (reference sequence). The ends were cut back, 6 bases at V and 6 bases at J, with 17 bases in the middle.

This chain connects TRBV5-4 to TRBJ2-1, with a tentative D call TRBD2 (5 bases). The CDR3 contains 17 residues. Looked up from germline, CDR1 is SGHNT and CDR2 is YYREEE (reference sequence). V lost 4 bases and J 0 bases, leaving 17 bases between the germline ends. The CDR3 region has the DNA TGTGCCAGCAGCCCCCTTGGAGGCGGAAGCTCCTACAATGAGCAGTTCTTC. This encodes CASSPLGGGSSYNEQFF.

The chain employs TRBV19 and TRBJ2-7; 8 bases agree with TRBD1. Unmatched junction bases numbered 3, after V lost 8 bases and J lost 0 bases. The CDR3 consists of 13 residues. Germline assignment: CDR1 LNHDA and CDR2 SQIVND (reference sequence). CDR3 sequence reads: CASGDRPSYEQYF. The CDR3 coding sequence is TGTGCCAGTGGGGACAGGCCCTCCTACGAGCAGTACTTC. Combining the CDR3 with reference TRBV19 and TRBJ2-7 gives the whole variable domain DGGITQSPKYLFRKEGQNVTLSCEQNLNHDAMYWYRQDPGQGLRLIYYSQIVNDFQKGDIAEGYSVSREKKESFPLTVTSAQKNPTAFYLCASGDRPSYEQYFGPGTRLTVT.

The V gene is TRBV10-3, the J gene TRBJ2-2; 12 bases agree with TRBD1. The CDR3 covers 20 residues. V lost 8 bases, J lost 3 bases, and 19 bases stayed unmatched. The germline CDR1 and CDR2 sequences are ENHRY and SYGVKD. CDR3 protein: CAILPRSGTGGPRDTGELFF. The CDR3 DNA reads TGTGCCATCCTACCGAGATCCGGGACAGGGGGCCCGCGGGACACCGGGGAGCTGTTTTTT.

Comment on this clone: One junction end does not reproduce the germline sequence, and a read error may be involved. The chain links TRBV7-3 to TRBJ1-3, with D possibly TRBD1 on 6 matching bases. Germline loops: CDR1 SGHTA, CDR2 FQGTGA. This CDR3 comprises 13 residues. The CDR3 here is CASSLTAGDGLNF. In DNA, the CDR3 is TGTGCCAGCAGCTTAACTGCAGGGGACGGGTTGAATTTT. Variable domain in full (rest from reference TRBV7-3 and TRBJ1-3): GAGVSQTPSNKVTEKGKYVELRCDPISGHTALYWYRQSLGQGPEFLIYFQGTGAADDSGLPNDRFFAVRPEGSVSTLKIQRTERGDSAVYLCASSLTAGDGLNFGEGSWLTVV.

This sequence joins TRBV7-9 and TRBJ1-3, with TRBD1 as a possible D gene (5 bases). This CDR3 region has 15 residues. V lost 5 bases and J lost 4, with 15 bases in between. Germline values: CDR1 SEHNR, CDR2 FQNEAQ (reference sequence). Here the CDR3 reads CASSLGGSRGNTIYF. The CDR3 bases are TGTGCCAGCAGCCTCGGGGGGAGTAGAGGAAACACCATATATTTT.

The chain links TRBV28 to TRBJ2-5; D is possibly TRBD2 (7 bases). Trimming cost V 5 bases and J 3 bases, with 16 bases left between them. In germline, CDR1 is MDHEN, CDR2 SYDVKM. There are 15 residues in the CDR3. This chain's CDR3 is CASSHRGAGEETQYF. The DNA of the CDR3 is TGTGCCAGCAGTCACCGGGGGGCGGGAGAAGAGACCCAGTACTTC.

The rearrangement uses TRBV6-5 and TRBJ1-1; D unclear. This CDR3 has 15 residues. V was shortened by 0 bases and J by 0 bases, with 8 bases between the two germline ends. Germline V lookup: CDR1 MNHEY, CDR2 SVGAGI. CDR3 bases: TGTGCCAGCAGTTACTCGGGCCAGGTGAACACTGAAGCTTTCTTT. Protein product: CASSYSGQVNTEAFF.

The chain links TRBV11-2 to TRBJ1-2, with 7 bases aligning to TRBD1. CDR3 size: 14 residues. Germline CDR1 and CDR2: SGHAT and FQNNGV. V trimming: 0 bases; J trimming: 8 bases; junction bases outside the gene matches: 6. The CDR3 DNA reads as TGTGCCAGCAGCTTAGAAAGGGACAGAGGAGGCTACACCTTC. Residues: CASSLERDRGGYTF.

The chain couples TRBV6-6 to TRBJ2-3; TRBD1 might be the D (6 bases). V shed 6 bases and J shed 5 bases, with 15 bases lying between them. Germline CDR1 and CDR2: MNHNY and SVGAGI (reference sequence). CDR3 length: 14 residues. The CDR3 DNA reads TGTGCCAGCAGAGAGTCAGTCAGGGGAGATACGCAGTATTTT. Encoded protein: CASRESVRGDTQYF.

This clone was seen a few times. The chain has TRBV7-3 and TRBJ1-1, with D possibly TRBD1 on 5 matching bases. The V and J ends lost 2 bases and 2 bases respectively, with 6 bases between them. This CDR3 region has 13 residues. Germline V gene data show CDR1 as SGHTA and CDR2 as FQGTGA. The CDR3 spells CASSLQGNTEAFF. CDR3 coding DNA: TGTGCCAGCAGCTTACAGGGAAACACTGAAGCTTTCTTT. Together with reference TRBV7-3 and TRBJ1-1, the CDR3 gives the full variable domain: GAGVSQTPSNKVTEKGKYVELRCDPISGHTALYWYRQSLGQGPEFLIYFQGTGAADDSGLPNDRFFAVRPEGSVSTLKIQRTERGDSAVYLCASSLQGNTEAFFGQGTRLTVV.

This clone was recorded only once. J is TRBJ1-4 and V is TRBV6-1, with a weak D call TRBD1 (6 bases). This CDR3 is built from 14 residues. Trimming shortened V by 6 bases and J by 10 bases, and 18 bases separated the two germline ends. CDR1 and CDR2 (germline): MNHNS, SASEGT. In nucleotides, the CDR3 is TGTGCCAGCAGGGACAGACAGCGCACGGGAAAACTGTTTTTT. Amino acid sequence: CASRDRQRTGKLFF.

This clone was recorded only once. The CDR3 protein is CASSLAYTDTQYF. CDR3 nucleotides: TGTGCCAGCAGCTTAGCTTACACAGATACGCAGTATTTT. The chain links TRBV11-2 to TRBJ2-3; no clear D. The CDR3 length is 13 residues. Germline loops: CDR1 SGHAT, CDR2 FQNNGV. The V and J ends lost 1 base and 2 bases respectively, with 4 bases between them.

V is TRBV5-1 and J is TRBJ2-7; 9 positions agree with TRBD1. Germline V gene lookup returns CDR1 SGHRS and CDR2 YFSETQ. Trimming removed 2 bases from V and 7 bases from J; junction bases left unmatched: 10. The CDR3 sequence is 15 residues long. CDR3 residues: CASSFDPGQGGEQYF. As DNA, the CDR3 is TGCGCCAGCAGCTTCGATCCGGGACAGGGAGGGGAGCAGTACTTC.

The chain has TRBV10-2 and TRBJ2-5; D is undetermined. Trimming shortened V by 2 bases and J by 1 base, and 5 bases separated the two germline ends. The CDR3 totals 13 residues. The V gene's germline CDR1 is WSHSY and CDR2 SAAADI. The CDR3 DNA reads as TGCGCCAGCAGTGAGGACACCCAAGAGACCCAGTACTTC. It specifies CASSEDTQETQYF.

This clone was counted a single time. For the CDR3, the DNA is TGTGCCTGGAGACCAGGGGGCGCCTATAATTCACCCCTCCACTTT. It specifies CAWRPGGAYNSPLHF. The V and J genes are TRBV30 and TRBJ1-6, with 8 positions matching TRBD1. The V and J ends lost 3 bases and 2 bases, in that order; junction bases with no gene match: 3. Germline values: CDR1 GTSNPN, CDR2 SVGIG (reference sequence). The CDR3 is made up of 15 amino acids.

This rearrangement joins TRBV18 to TRBJ1-1, with a tentative D call TRBD1 (5 bases). Germline V gene sequence: CDR1 KGHSH, CDR2 LQKENI. Trimming removed 5 bases at V and 1 base at J, with 5 bases between. The CDR3 loop spans 12 amino acids. The CDR3 DNA follows: TGTGCCAGCTCAGGACAGAACACTGAAGCTTTCTTT. This gives the protein CASSGQNTEAFF. The whole variable domain, remainder taken from reference TRBV18 and TRBJ1-1, is NAGVMQNPRHLVRRRGQEARLRCSPMKGHSHVYWYRQLPEEGLKFMVYLQKENIIDESGMPKERFSAEFPKEGPSILRIQQVVRGDSAAYFCASSGQNTEAFFGQGTRLTVV.

The chain joins TRBV29-1 to TRBJ2-7, with D tentatively TRBD1 (5 bases). Trimming removed 4 bases at V and 7 bases at J, with 17 bases between. Germline loops: CDR1 SQVTM, CDR2 ANQGSEA. CDR3 size: 13 residues. The CDR3 bases are TGCAGCGTTGCCTGGACACAACAAGGGGAGCAGTACTTC. Translating gives CSVAWTQQGEQYF.

Only a few counts were recorded for this clone. The chain recombines TRBV29-1 with TRBJ2-7; 14 positions agree with TRBD2. Germline trimming cut 3 bases from V and 6 bases from J; bases unmatched to any gene: 4. This CDR3 has 14 residues. CDR1 and CDR2 (germline): SQVTM, ANQGSEA. The DNA of the CDR3 is TGCAGCGTTGATTCGGGACTAGCGGGAGTCGAGCAGTACTTC. Its protein product is CSVDSGLAGVEQYF.

The chain combines TRBV7-2 with TRBJ2-1; 8 bases align to TRBD2. The CDR3 runs 18 residues. V lost 5 bases and J lost 0; bases outside the gene matches: 12. Germline lookup yields CDR1 SGHTA and CDR2 FQGNSA. CDR3 amino acids: CASSPNRQRGSSYNEQFF. DNA for the CDR3: TGTGCCAGCAGCCCCAACAGGCAGCGGGGGAGCTCCTACAATGAGCAGTTCTTC.

This chain connects TRBV5-6 to TRBJ2-3; possible D gene TRBD2, 6 bases. The CDR3 loop spans 15 amino acids. Germline values: CDR1 SGHDT, CDR2 YYEEEE. Trimming took off 5 bases at V and 2 bases at J, with 15 bases between the two ends. The CDR3 nucleotides are TGTGCCAGCAGAAAGACTAGACCGATCACAGATACGCAGTATTTT. Translated, it gives CASRKTRPITDTQYF.

The chain is built from TRBV5-1 and TRBJ2-1, with TRBD2 matching 9 bases. There are 15 residues in the CDR3. The ends lost 3 bases at V and 6 bases at J; junction bases unmatched: 7. Germline V lookup: CDR1 SGHRS, CDR2 YFSETQ. CDR3 nucleotide sequence: TGCGCCAGCAGCTGGGGACTAGCCGATCGCAATGAGCAGTTCTTC. Its protein is CASSWGLADRNEQFF.

This chain uses TRBV7-6 with TRBJ1-3; a weak D match, TRBD1 (5 bases). Germline V gene sequence: CDR1 SGHVS, CDR2 FNYEAQ. Trimming removed 5 bases from V and 0 bases from J, with 8 bases in between. The CDR3 has 14 residues. The CDR3: CASSAQVSGNTIYF. Here the CDR3 DNA reads TGTGCCAGCAGCGCACAGGTCTCTGGAAACACCATATATTTT.

The chain combines TRBV5-1 with TRBJ2-3; 7 nucleotides agree with TRBD1. The CDR3 has 16 amino acids. From germline, CDR1 is SGHRS and CDR2 YFSETQ. V was pared by 0 bases and J by 4 bases, with 8 bases of the junction left unmatched. The CDR3 protein is CASSLGAIGGADTQYF. Written as DNA, the CDR3 is TGCGCCAGCAGCTTGGGGGCCATAGGGGGCGCAGATACGCAGTATTTT.

This clone is a singleton in its sample. The rearrangement links TRBV18 to TRBJ2-7, with D perhaps TRBD1 (5 bases). Per the germline V gene, CDR1 is KGHSH and CDR2 is LQKENI. Trimming left V 3 bases short and J 6 bases short, with 9 bases between. The CDR3 is made up of 12 amino acids. The CDR3 DNA is TGTGCCAGCTCACCGCTCCAGGGCGAGCAGTACTTC. Translating gives CASSPLQGEQYF. The full variable domain, in which reference TRBV18 and TRBJ2-7 provide the parts outside the CDR3, is NAGVMQNPRHLVRRRGQEARLRCSPMKGHSHVYWYRQLPEEGLKFMVYLQKENIIDESGMPKERFSAEFPKEGPSILRIQQVVRGDSAAYFCASSPLQGEQYFGPGTRLTVT.

This clone was detected a few times. The gene calls are TRBV2 and TRBJ1-5; 8 bases line up with TRBD1. CDR1 is SNHLY and CDR2 is FYNNEI in the germline V gene. The length of the CDR3 is 14 residues. J lost 3 bases, V lost 10 bases, and 8 bases had no gene match. The CDR3 region has the DNA TGTGCCACCGCCGGACAGGGCAACAATCAGCCCCAGCATTTT. Amino acid sequence: CATAGQGNNQPQHF.

The gene calls are TRBV5-6 and TRBJ2-1; D gene uncertain. Between the trimmed V and J ends, which lost 5 bases and 8 bases, there was a span of 8 bases. This CDR3 comprises 11 residues. Germline V gene lookup returns CDR1 SGHDT and CDR2 YYEEEE. The CDR3 sequence is CASRWADEQFF. In nucleotides, the CDR3 is TGTGCCAGCAGGTGGGCCGATGAGCAGTTCTTC.

J is TRBJ2-5 and V is TRBV5-6, with 7 bases lining up with TRBD2. With V trimmed by 4 bases and J by 2 bases, 8 bases remained unmatched. Germline values: CDR1 SGHDT, CDR2 YYEEEE. The CDR3 sequence is 15 residues long. The CDR3 spells CASSKFASGQETQYF. CDR3 coding DNA: TGTGCCAGCAGCAAGTTCGCTAGCGGACAAGAGACCCAGTACTTC.